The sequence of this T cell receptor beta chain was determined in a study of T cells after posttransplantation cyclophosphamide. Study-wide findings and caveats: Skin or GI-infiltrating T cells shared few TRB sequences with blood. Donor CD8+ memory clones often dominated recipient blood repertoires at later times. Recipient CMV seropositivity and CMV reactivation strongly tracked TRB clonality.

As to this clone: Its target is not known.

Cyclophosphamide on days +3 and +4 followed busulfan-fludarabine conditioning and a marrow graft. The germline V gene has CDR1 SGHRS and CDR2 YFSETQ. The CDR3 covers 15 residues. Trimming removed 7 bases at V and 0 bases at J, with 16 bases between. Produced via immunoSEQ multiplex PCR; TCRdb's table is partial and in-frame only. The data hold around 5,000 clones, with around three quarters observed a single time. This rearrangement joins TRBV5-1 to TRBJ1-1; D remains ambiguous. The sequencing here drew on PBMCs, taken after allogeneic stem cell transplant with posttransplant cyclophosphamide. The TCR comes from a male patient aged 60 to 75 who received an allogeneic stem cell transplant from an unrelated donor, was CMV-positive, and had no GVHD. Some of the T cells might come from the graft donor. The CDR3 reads CASRGLTTMNTEAFF. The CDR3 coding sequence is TGCGCCAGCCGCGGCCTAACCACTATGAACACTGAAGCTTTCTTT.